What follows are 19 T cell receptor beta chains derived from one specimen sequenced in a study of cytotoxic CD8 clonotypes in ibrutinib-treated CLL. Sequencing used immunoSEQ multiplex PCR; TCRdb keeps in-frame clones, though not all of them. The sample carries approximately 170,000 clones, over 75% recorded once. The sample here was PBMCs, taken at disease progression, from a patient treated with ibrutinib. These TCRs come from a human donor with chronic lymphocytic leukemia.

The chain is built from TRBV29-1 and TRBJ2-1; D might be TRBD1 or TRBD2, each matching 5 bases. Germline-derived CDR1 and CDR2 are SQVTM and ANQGSEA. Trimming removed 8 bases at V and 0 bases at J, with 17 bases between. The CDR3 extends over 15 amino acids. The CDR3 sequence: CSTRDRKSSYNEQFF. The CDR3 coding sequence is TGCAGCACCCGGGACCGCAAAAGCTCCTACAATGAGCAGTTCTTC.

In nucleotides, the CDR3 is TGCGCCAGCAGCCAAGCAAGCGGGAGCTCCTACAATGAGCAGTTCTTC. Encoded protein: CASSQASGSSYNEQFF. The chain couples TRBV4-1 to TRBJ2-1; 8 bases line up with TRBD2. The CDR3 has 16 amino acids. The germline gives CDR1 MGHRA, CDR2 YSYEKL. V lost 1 base to trimming and J lost 0 bases; unmatched junction nucleotides: 2.

This sequence joins TRBV2 and TRBJ2-5; maybe TRBD1 (6 bases). V was trimmed by 6 bases and J by 7 bases, leaving 18 bases between them. The CDR3 is 14 residues long. The germline gives CDR1 SNHLY, CDR2 FYNNEI. The CDR3 protein is CASRRWDTEGTQYF. The CDR3 nucleotides read TGTGCCAGCAGAAGGTGGGACACTGAAGGGACCCAGTACTTC.

The chain recombines TRBV15 with TRBJ2-7, with a tentative D call TRBD1 (5 bases). This CDR3 is 14 amino acids long. V lost 1 base to trimming and J lost 4 bases, with 11 bases between them. Germline-derived CDR1 and CDR2 are LNHNV and YYDKDF (reference sequence). DNA of the CDR3: TGTGCCACCAGCAGAGGGACAACCTCATACGAGCAGTACTTC. Translated, it gives CATSRGTTSYEQYF.

In this sample, this clone turned up once. J is TRBJ2-7 and V is TRBV7-9, with 7 nucleotides matching TRBD1. V trimming: 5 bases; J trimming: 5 bases; junction bases outside the gene matches: 9. CDR1 SEHNR and CDR2 FQNEAQ come from the germline V gene (reference sequence). The CDR3 is 14 residues long. CDR3: CASSPARGQHEQYF. CDR3 in DNA: TGTGCCAGCAGCCCAGCTAGGGGGCAGCACGAGCAGTACTTC.

This CDR3 reads CASSVGFPNTGELFF. DNA of the CDR3: TGTGCCAGCAGTGTGGGATTCCCGAACACCGGGGAGCTGTTTTTT. The gene calls are TRBV6-1 and TRBJ2-2; unclear D gene. Trimming pared 4 bases from V and 0 bases from J, leaving 9 bases between. Looked up from germline, CDR1 is MNHNS and CDR2 is SASEGT. The CDR3 sequence is 15 residues long.

The chain employs TRBV7-9 and TRBJ2-7, with TRBD2 matching 9 bases. There are 14 residues in the CDR3. V lost 3 bases to trimming and J lost 4 bases; unmatched junction nucleotides: 4. CDR1 and CDR2 (germline): SEHNR, FQNEAQ (reference sequence). Written as DNA, the CDR3 is TGTGCCAGCAGCTTTAGCGGGAGTGTGTACGAGCAGTACTTC. This sequence encodes CASSFSGSVYEQYF.

A few counts support this clone. The chain uses TRBV10-1 and TRBJ2-1; 7 nucleotides line up with TRBD1. From germline, CDR1 is WNHNN and CDR2 SYGVQD (reference sequence). Trimming removed 8 bases from V and 11 bases from J; junction bases left unmatched: 6. This CDR3 contains 11 residues. CDR3 sequence reads: CASGDSRKQFF. In DNA form, the CDR3 reads TGCGCCAGCGGGGACAGTAGGAAGCAGTTCTTC.

CDR3 amino acids: CASRAREGDEQYF. CDR3 DNA: TGTGCCAGCAGAGCCCGGGAGGGCGACGAGCAGTACTTC. The chain recombines TRBV7-9 with TRBJ2-7; 8 bases are a match to TRBD2. This CDR3 is 13 amino acids long. Germline V gene lookup returns CDR1 SEHNR and CDR2 FQNEAQ (reference sequence). The junction had 6 bases not matched to a gene; V was cut back by 6 bases and J by 5 bases.

The V call is TRBV27, the J call TRBJ1-4, with no clear D. The V gene's germline CDR1 is MNHEY and CDR2 SMNVEV (reference sequence). V lost 5 bases and J lost 8, with 12 bases in between. This CDR3 spans 13 amino acids. CDR3 loop: CASSPLGSEKLFF. The CDR3 DNA reads TGTGCCAGCAGTCCCTTGGGTTCGGAAAAACTGTTTTTT.

The chain employs TRBV9 and TRBJ2-1; D remains unclear. CDR1 is SGDLS and CDR2 is YYNGEE in the germline V gene. V lost 0 bases, J lost 4 bases, and 8 bases lay in between. The CDR3 loop spans 14 amino acids. DNA of the CDR3: TGTGCCAGCAGCGTAGGGTTCGGTTACAATGAGCAGTTCTTC. It specifies CASSVGFGYNEQFF.

The genes are TRBV7-3 and TRBJ2-1; TRBD2 might be the D (6 bases). The ends were cut back, 3 bases at V and 5 bases at J, with 8 bases in the middle. The CDR3 runs 13 residues. Germline lookup yields CDR1 SGHTA and CDR2 FQGTGA. This CDR3 is CASSFGGNNEQFF. The CDR3 DNA reads as TGTGCCAGCAGCTTCGGAGGGAACAATGAGCAGTTCTTC.

The chain recombines TRBV7-2 with TRBJ2-1; the match to TRBD2 covers 13 bases. There are 14 residues in the CDR3. CDR1 SGHTA and CDR2 FQGNSA come from the germline V gene. J gave up 2 bases and V 8 bases, and 0 bases lay outside the gene matches. The chain's CDR3 is CASGTSGTYNEQFF. The CDR3 DNA follows: TGTGCCAGCGGGACTAGCGGGACCTACAATGAGCAGTTCTTC. The full variable domain, rest sourced from reference TRBV7-2 and TRBJ2-1, is GAGVSQSPSNKVTEKGKDVELRCDPISGHTALYWYRQSLGQGLEFLIYFQGNSAPDKSGLPSDRFSAERTGGSVSTLTIQRTQQEDSAVYLCASGTSGTYNEQFFGPGTRLTVL.

In DNA, the CDR3 is TGCGCCAGCTTCAGGGGGACAGGGTGGTACGAGCAGTACTTC. Its translation: CASFRGTGWYEQYF. The chain is built from TRBV5-1 and TRBJ2-7; TRBD1 aligns across 9 bases. CDR3 size: 14 residues. Germline V gives CDR1 SGHRS, CDR2 YFSETQ. V lost 7 bases and J lost 4; bases outside the gene matches: 9.

This chain joins TRBV5-1 and TRBJ2-3; the D gene is possibly TRBD2 (5 bases). There are 15 residues in the CDR3. Germline V gene lookup returns CDR1 SGHRS and CDR2 YFSETQ. The V end lost 9 bases, the J end lost 0 bases, and 17 bases lay between the germline ends. The DNA of the CDR3 is TGCGCCACCACTAGGACGGAAACTAGCACAGATACGCAGTATTTT. The encoded protein is CATTRTETSTDTQYF.

The V call is TRBV6-5, the J call TRBJ2-7, with D unclear. This CDR3 comprises 13 residues. V was shortened by 4 bases and J by 1 base, with 8 bases between the two germline ends. Germline V gives CDR1 MNHEY, CDR2 SVGAGI. The CDR3 protein is CASSSVASYEQYF. The DNA for the CDR3 is TGTGCCAGCAGTTCAGTCGCATCCTACGAGCAGTACTTC.

The gene calls are TRBV7-2 and TRBJ1-2; D call uncertain. CDR1 is SGHTA, CDR2 FQGNSA, per germline. CDR3 length: 16 amino acids. Trimming left V 3 bases short and J 2 bases short, with 16 bases between. The CDR3 nucleotides read TGTGCCAGCAGCTTCACCATCAAAGTCCGAAACTATGGCTACACCTTC. This sequence encodes CASSFTIKVRNYGYTF.

V gene TRBV7-3 combines with J gene TRBJ1-1; tentative D call: TRBD1 (5 bases). The germline V gene encodes CDR1 SGHTA and CDR2 FQGTGA. The CDR3 is 14 amino acids. Trimming cost V 1 base and J 4 bases, with 10 bases left between them. The DNA for the CDR3 is TGTGCCAGCAGCTTAAGGCCAGGGACCACTGAAGCTTTCTTT. Translation gives CASSLRPGTTEAFF. Full variable domain (outside the CDR3, taken from reference TRBV7-3 and TRBJ1-1): GAGVSQTPSNKVTEKGKYVELRCDPISGHTALYWYRQSLGQGPEFLIYFQGTGAADDSGLPNDRFFAVRPEGSVSTLKIQRTERGDSAVYLCASSLRPGTTEAFFGQGTRLTVV.

V and J are TRBV10-3 and TRBJ2-7; possible D gene TRBD2, 5 bases. Germline V gene data show CDR1 as ENHRY and CDR2 as SYGVKD. Trimming stripped 2 bases from V and 2 bases from J, with 10 bases between. The CDR3 consists of 14 residues. The CDR3 bases are TGTGCCATCAGTGAGACTAGACGTACCTACGAGCAGTACTTC. It specifies CAISETRRTYEQYF.